These 25 T cell receptor beta chains originate from one sample sequenced in a study of OX40 agonist ivuxolimab in advanced cancers. Libraries were built with the immunoSEQ multiplex PCR assay. As stored in TCRdb, this immuneACCESS dataset retains in-frame rearrangements with V and J assigned. A fraction of the clones does not appear; measured against another copy, unresolved V genes explain less than half of the discrepancy, and the remainder lacks a known reason. The sample profile shows tens of thousands of clones; 80% to 95% of them were found once. The ten top clones hold more than 1.5% of the sample. Sequencing used CD4+ or CD8+ T cells sorted from blood, obtained in a trial of the OX40 agonist ivuxolimab. These receptors were obtained from an adult with an advanced solid tumor such as melanoma, head and neck, liver or kidney cancer.

The chain recombines TRBV7-8 with TRBJ2-7; 11 nucleotides agree with TRBD1. V shed 1 base and J 4 bases; nucleotides not matched to a gene: 3. There are 15 residues in the CDR3. Per the germline V gene, CDR1 is SGHVS and CDR2 is FQNEAQ. CDR3 sequence: CASSLGDRGFYEQYF. CDR3 in DNA: TGTGCCAGCAGCTTAGGGGACAGGGGGTTTTACGAGCAGTACTTC.

This chain connects TRBV12-2 to TRBJ2-2; the table assigns TRBD2, which was not confirmed against the DNA. TRBV12-2 corresponds to a pseudogene. This CDR3 is 15 amino acids long. The CDR3 sequence: CASRLRDFLPGELFF. CDR3 in DNA: TGTGCAAGTCGCTTAAGGGACTTCCTTCCCGGGGAGCTGTTTTTT.

The chain joins TRBV6-1 to TRBJ1-4, with a tentative D call TRBD1 (5 bases). Looked up from germline, CDR1 is MNHNS and CDR2 is SASEGT. V was shortened by 6 bases and J by 8 bases, with 16 bases between the two germline ends. This CDR3 is built from 14 residues. The CDR3 sequence: CASRDSGGGEKLFF. CDR3 DNA: TGTGCCAGCAGGGACTCGGGGGGTGGGGAAAAACTGTTTTTT.

This clone was detected only a few times. J is TRBJ2-7 and V is TRBV4-2; TRBD1 matches at 7 bases. Germline V CDR1 and CDR2: LGHNA, YNFKEQ. V dropped 1 base and J dropped 0; count of bases not matched to a gene: 6. This CDR3 is 16 amino acids long. The DNA of the CDR3 is TGTGCCAGCAGCCAAGCCGGCGGACAGGCCTCCTACGAGCAGTACTTC. It encodes CASSQAGGQASYEQYF.

The V and J genes are TRBV11-3 and TRBJ2-3; a possible D gene is TRBD1 (5 bases). Per germline, CDR1 SGHNT and CDR2 YENEEA. The CDR3 spans 15 residues. V was cut by 2 bases and J by 2 bases, with 11 bases left in between. The CDR3 loop reads CASSLLGQDTDTQYF. CDR3 DNA sequence: TGTGCCAGCAGCTTACTGGGGCAGGACACAGATACGCAGTATTTT. Filled out from reference TRBV11-3 and TRBJ2-3, the complete variable domain reads EAGVVQSPRYKIIEKKQPVAFWCNPISGHNTLYWYLQNLGQGPELLIRYENEEAVDDSQLPKDRFSAERLKGVDSTLKIQPAELGDSAVYLCASSLLGQDTDTQYFGPGTRLTVL.

The V and J genes are TRBV15 and TRBJ2-4, with D hard to call. Germline lookup yields CDR1 LNHNV and CDR2 YYDKDF (reference sequence). This CDR3 is 13 amino acids long. Trimming took 0 bases from V and 5 from J, leaving 5 bases between them. The CDR3 sequence: CATSRDPENIQYF. The DNA of the CDR3 is TGTGCCACCAGCAGAGATCCAGAAAACATTCAGTACTTC.

This rearrangement joins TRBV15 to TRBJ1-1, with a possible D match to TRBD1 (6 bases). Germline values: CDR1 LNHNV, CDR2 YYDKDF (reference sequence). This CDR3 comprises 17 residues. Between the trimmed V and J ends, which lost 0 bases and 4 bases, there was a span of 18 bases. The CDR3, as DNA: TGTGCCACCAGCAGAGACCCCGAACGGGAAGGGGGCACTGAAGCTTTCTTT. It codes for CATSRDPEREGGTEAFF.

This chain links TRBV11-1 with TRBJ2-1, with D tentatively TRBD2 (5 bases). The CDR3 is 16 amino acids. V lost 2 bases, J lost 0 bases, and 11 bases lay in between. The V gene's germline CDR1 is SGHAT and CDR2 FQDESV (reference sequence). CDR3 protein: CASSLSEEDSYNEQFF. The CDR3 coding sequence is TGTGCCAGCAGCTTAAGCGAGGAGGACTCCTACAATGAGCAGTTCTTC.

The rearrangement uses TRBV7-9 and TRBJ1-4; D remains unclear. Germline values: CDR1 SEHNR, CDR2 FQNEAQ (reference sequence). V lost 0 bases, J lost 7 bases, and 9 bases lay in between. The CDR3 is made up of 14 amino acids. CDR3 protein: CASSLALDPEKLFF. The CDR3 region has the DNA TGTGCCAGCAGCTTAGCGCTCGATCCTGAAAAACTGTTTTTT.

The chain recombines TRBV27 with TRBJ1-4; D call uncertain. Germline lookup yields CDR1 MNHEY and CDR2 SMNVEV (reference sequence). V gave up 3 bases and J gave up 5 bases, with 7 bases separating them. This CDR3 region has 13 residues. CDR3 DNA: TGTGCCAGCAGTTTTAGGGAGAATGAAAAACTGTTTTTT. It encodes CASSFRENEKLFF.

This clone has a handful of counts. The chain's CDR3 is CASSGWGAGETQYF. The CDR3 DNA reads as TGCGCCAGCAGTGGTTGGGGGGCAGGTGAGACCCAGTACTTC. This chain joins TRBV10-2 and TRBJ2-5, with D perhaps assigned TRBD1 or TRBD2 (6 bases each). Germline CDR1 reads WSHSY; CDR2 reads SAAADI. V lost 4 bases and J 5 bases, leaving 14 bases between the germline ends. This CDR3 region has 14 residues.

This clone has a single count. The V call is TRBV19, the J call TRBJ2-5, with D perhaps matching TRBD1 (6 bases). The ends were cut back, 5 bases at V and 2 bases at J, with 9 bases in the middle. The length of the CDR3 is 13 residues. Germline CDR1 reads LNHDA; CDR2 reads SQIVND (reference sequence). The CDR3 coding sequence is TGTGCCAGTAGTCAGGGGCGGCAAGAGACCCAGTACTTC. The encoded protein is CASSQGRQETQYF.

The table lists this clone with a few counts. V and J are TRBV10-2 and TRBJ2-7; the D is unclear. The CDR3 extends over 15 amino acids. The V end lost 3 bases, the J end lost 4 bases, and 16 bases lay between the germline ends. The germline V gene encodes CDR1 WSHSY and CDR2 SAAADI. CDR3 protein: CASSDVSIKTYEQYF. The CDR3 region has the DNA TGCGCCAGCAGTGACGTCTCGATTAAGACTTACGAGCAGTACTTC.

CDR3 region: CASSLLPENTEAFF. In DNA form, the CDR3 reads TGTGCCAGCAGCTTATTGCCAGAGAACACTGAAGCTTTCTTT. The chain employs TRBV7-9 and TRBJ1-1, with D uncertain. Germline V gene sequence: CDR1 SEHNR, CDR2 FQNEAQ (reference sequence). The CDR3 totals 14 residues. V shed 2 bases and J shed 1 base, with 8 bases lying between them.

V and J are TRBV4-1 and TRBJ2-1; D remains ambiguous. Trimming shortened V by 2 bases and J by 15 bases, and 17 bases separated the two germline ends. The CDR3 consists of 13 residues. CDR1 is MGHRA, CDR2 YSYEKL, per germline. The CDR3 region is CASSQFHLGPPFF. Written as DNA, the CDR3 is TGCGCCAGCAGCCAATTCCACCTGGGTCCTCCGTTCTTC.

The chain couples TRBV28 to TRBJ1-1, with 8 bases that match TRBD1. CDR3 length equals 18 residues. CDR1 is MDHEN, CDR2 SYDVKM, per germline. The J segment lost 4 bases and the V segment lost 3 bases, leaving 16 bases of the junction unmatched. CDR3 DNA: TGTGCCAGCAGTTTTTCCGCCCCTTGGACAGGGAGCGGCACTGAAGCTTTCTTT. This gives the protein CASSFSAPWTGSGTEAFF.

V is TRBV7-6 and J is TRBJ2-5, with TRBD1 matching 9 bases. Germline values: CDR1 SGHVS, CDR2 FNYEAQ. The CDR3 length is 15 residues. With V trimmed by 5 bases and J by 5 bases, 9 bases remained unmatched. CDR3 region: CASSPSGTGMETQYF. The CDR3 DNA reads TGTGCCAGCAGCCCCTCTGGGACAGGGATGGAGACCCAGTACTTC.

This chain uses TRBV19 with TRBJ2-1; D ambiguous. Trimming cost V 5 bases and J 0 bases, with 14 bases left between them. The CDR3 loop spans 16 amino acids. CDR1 and CDR2 (germline): LNHDA, SQIVND (reference sequence). The CDR3 is CASSLVDTLSYNEQFF. In nucleotides, the CDR3 is TGTGCCAGTAGTTTAGTAGACACTCTCTCCTACAATGAGCAGTTCTTC.

The chain uses TRBV28 and TRBJ2-3; D unresolved. The CDR3 length is 12 residues. CDR1 is MDHEN and CDR2 is SYDVKM in the germline V gene. The ends were cut back, 6 bases at V and 0 bases at J, with 4 bases in the middle. CDR3 DNA: TGTGCCAGCAGCGGGAGCACAGATACGCAGTATTTT. This translates into CASSGSTDTQYF.

This clone occurred once. The genes are TRBV28 and TRBJ2-7; 10 bases map to TRBD1. V gave up 6 bases and J gave up 4 bases; unmatched junction bases: 9. CDR1 is MDHEN, CDR2 SYDVKM, per germline. The length of the CDR3 is 15 residues. CDR3 in amino acids: CASRPPGQGLYEQYF. CDR3 coding DNA: TGTGCCAGCAGACCCCCGGGACAGGGGTTATACGAGCAGTACTTC.

This clone was seen more than once but under ten times. The rearrangement joins TRBV7-2 to TRBJ1-6; 7 nucleotides line up with TRBD1. V lost 1 base, J lost 7 bases, and 4 bases stayed unmatched. The CDR3 is 15 amino acids. The V gene's germline CDR1 is SGHTA and CDR2 FQGNSA. Here the CDR3 reads CASSLGGGQNSPLHF. The CDR3 DNA reads TGTGCCAGCAGCTTAGGAGGGGGCCAAAATTCACCCCTCCACTTT. Full variable domain (remainder filled in from reference TRBV7-2 and TRBJ1-6): GAGVSQSPSNKVTEKGKDVELRCDPISGHTALYWYRQSLGQGLEFLIYFQGNSAPDKSGLPSDRFSAERTGGSVSTLTIQRTQQEDSAVYLCASSLGGGQNSPLHFGNGTRLTVT.

The chain combines TRBV13 with TRBJ1-1; possible D gene TRBD1, 5 bases. Trimming took off 2 bases at V and 3 bases at J, with 7 bases between the two ends. In germline, CDR1 is PRHDT, CDR2 FYEKMQ (reference sequence). CDR3 length: 13 amino acids. In DNA, the CDR3 is TGTGCCAGCAGCTTAACGGGGGACACTGAAGCTTTCTTT. This translates into CASSLTGDTEAFF.

The chain employs TRBV4-2 and TRBJ1-1; D gene unclear. Germline CDR1 reads LGHNA; CDR2 reads YNFKEQ. Trimming pared 0 bases from V and 5 bases from J, leaving 7 bases between. The CDR3 covers 13 residues. CDR3 DNA sequence: TGTGCCAGCAGCCAAGATCGGGATACTGAAGCTTTCTTT. This sequence encodes CASSQDRDTEAFF.

This sequence joins TRBV19 and TRBJ1-5, with D unresolved. Germline CDR1 and CDR2: LNHDA and SQIVND (reference sequence). The ends were cut back, 1 base at V and 9 bases at J, with 13 bases in the middle. The CDR3 loop spans 14 amino acids. The CDR3 loop reads CASSIVGIRWPQHF. The CDR3 nucleotides read TGTGCCAGTAGTATAGTGGGGATTAGGTGGCCCCAGCATTTT.

The CDR3 is CASSFQGGGGYTF. The CDR3 nucleotides are TGTGCCAGCAGTTTCCAGGGGGGTGGAGGCTACACCTTC. The chain has TRBV6-6 and TRBJ1-2, with 7 positions matching TRBD1. CDR3 size: 13 residues. The J segment lost 8 bases and the V segment lost 4 bases, leaving 7 bases of the junction unmatched. CDR1 is MNHNY, CDR2 SVGAGI, per germline (reference sequence).